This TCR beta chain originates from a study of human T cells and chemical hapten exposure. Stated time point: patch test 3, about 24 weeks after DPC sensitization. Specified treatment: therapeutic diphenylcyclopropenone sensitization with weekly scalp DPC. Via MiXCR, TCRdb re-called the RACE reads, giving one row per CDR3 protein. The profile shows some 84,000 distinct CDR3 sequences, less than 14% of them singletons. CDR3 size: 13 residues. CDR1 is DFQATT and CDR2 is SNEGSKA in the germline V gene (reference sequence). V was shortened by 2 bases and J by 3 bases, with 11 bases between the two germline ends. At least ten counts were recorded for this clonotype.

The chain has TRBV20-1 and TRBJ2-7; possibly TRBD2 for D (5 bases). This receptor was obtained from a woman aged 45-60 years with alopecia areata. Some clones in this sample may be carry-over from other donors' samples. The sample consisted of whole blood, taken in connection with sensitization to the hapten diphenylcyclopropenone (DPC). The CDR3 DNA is TGCAGTGCTAGACAAGGACTTTTCTACGAGCAGTACTTC. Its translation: CSARQGLFYEQYF.